The rows below give T cell receptor beta chains drawn from one sample of a study of STAT5B mutations in CD4+ large granular lymphocyte leukemia. Sequenced by immunoSEQ multiplex PCR; TCRdb stores in-frame clones only, minus some. The sample holds about 30,000 clones; under 85% are singletons and the top ten take around 1.9%. Sequences were obtained from CD4+ T cells from blood buffy coats. The receptors come from a human donor in good health. The CDR3 runs from the conserved cysteine through the conserved F or W. The D gene is left open where the match is weak. Clone size is stated in some rows and not others, as once, few, many or a class when expanded.

J,size,length,D,V,CDR3,DNA
TRBJ2-1,once,11,TRBD1,TRBV7-9,CASSFGTEKFF,TGTGCCAGCAGCTTTGGGACAGAGAAGTTCTTC
TRBJ2-1,.,15,TRBD1,TRBV2,CASRRQGGSYNEQFF,TGTGCCAGCAGGAGACAGGGTGGGTCCTACAATGAGCAGTTCTTC
TRBJ2-5,few,12,.,TRBV19,CASRGGKETQYF,TGTGCCAGCAGGGGGGGGAAAGAGACCCAGTACTTC
TRBJ2-7,.,14,.,TRBV5-1,CASSLGPGGGEQYF,TGCGCCAGCAGCTTGGGGCCGGGGGGCGGCGAGCAGTACTTC
TRBJ2-7,.,14,.,TRBV5-1,CASTLEASSYEQYF,TGCGCCAGCACCCTGGAGGCCAGCTCCTACGAGCAGTACTTC
TRBJ2-7,.,15,.,TRBV7-9,CASSLVSGFSYEQYF,TGTGCCAGCAGCTTAGTGTCCGGGTTTTCCTACGAGCAGTACTTC
TRBJ2-5,.,15,.,TRBV19,CASSVGHSKSETQYF,TGTGCCAGTAGTGTGGGACATTCCAAGAGTGAGACCCAGTACTTC
TRBJ1-2,.,15,.,TRBV28,CASTSPGRTNYGYTF,TGTGCCAGCACCTCCCCGGGCAGGACTAACTATGGCTACACCTTC
TRBJ1-1,.,14,TRBD1,TRBV5-4,CASSLAGGGAEAFF,TGTGCCAGCAGCTTGGCAGGGGGCGGGGCTGAAGCTTTCTTT
TRBJ1-6,.,16,TRBD1,TRBV4-2,CASSQRSGQAVSPLHF,TGTGCCAGCAGCCAAAGGTCGGGACAGGCGGTTTCACCCCTCCACTTT
TRBJ2-7,.,14,TRBD1,TRBV5-4,CASSQNRGGYEQYF,TGTGCCAGCAGCCAGAACAGGGGTGGCTACGAGCAGTACTTC
TRBJ2-7,few,15,TRBD1,TRBV16,CASSQAWTGYAEQYF,TGTGCCAGCAGCCAAGCCTGGACAGGGTATGCCGAGCAGTACTTC
TRBJ1-2,.,12,.,TRBV30,CAWTGAHYGYTF,TGTGCCTGGACAGGGGCGCATTATGGCTACACCTTC
TRBJ1-1,.,15,.,TRBV7-9,CASSPIDGMNTEAFF,TGTGCCAGCAGCCCGATTGACGGCATGAACACTGAAGCTTTCTTT
TRBJ2-6,once,15,.,TRBV7-2,CASSTQGAGANVLTF,TGTGCCAGCAGTACCCAGGGTGCTGGGGCCAACGTCCTGACTTTC